This entry lists 10 T cell receptor beta chains sequenced from one sample in a study of OX40 agonist ivuxolimab in advanced cancers. Measured with immunoSEQ multiplex PCR; TCRdb has only the in-frame clones, and not every one. The sample has tens of thousands of clones, around nine tenths seen once. The sample consisted of CD4+ or CD8+ T cells sorted from blood, taken in a trial of the OX40 agonist ivuxolimab. The receptors were sampled from an adult with an advanced solid tumor such as melanoma, head and neck, liver or kidney cancer.

V gene TRBV2 combines with J gene TRBJ1-5, with 7 bases fitting TRBD1. V shed 1 base and J 6 bases; nucleotides not matched to a gene: 12. The length of the CDR3 is 17 residues. Germline CDR1 is SNHLY and CDR2 is FYNNEI. CDR3 bases: TGTGCCAGCAGTGAAGTAGGGAATGTAGACAGGGTTCAGCCCCAGCATTTT. This encodes CASSEVGNVDRVQPQHF.

The chain uses TRBV7-9 and TRBJ2-7; D is undetermined. The V gene lost 3 bases and the J gene lost 0 bases, with 9 bases spanning the gap. Germline-derived CDR1 and CDR2 are SEHNR and FQNEAQ (reference sequence). This CDR3 comprises 14 residues. CDR3 in amino acids: CASSFDTISYEQYF. The DNA for the CDR3 is TGTGCCAGCAGCTTTGACACAATCTCCTACGAGCAGTACTTC.

The V call is TRBV6-1, the J call TRBJ1-3; D unresolved. CDR3 size: 14 residues. V was clipped by 2 bases and J by 4 bases, with 9 bases between them. The germline gives CDR1 MNHNS, CDR2 SASEGT. This chain's CDR3 is CASSETGWGNTIYF. CDR3 coding DNA: TGTGCCAGCAGTGAAACGGGTTGGGGAAACACCATATATTTT.

This rearrangement joins TRBV19 to TRBJ2-7; 9 bases agree with TRBD1. The V and J ends lost 3 bases and 3 bases, in that order; junction bases with no gene match: 6. The CDR3 runs to 15 residues. CDR1 is LNHDA and CDR2 is SQIVND in the germline V gene (reference sequence). CDR3 protein: CASSITGQGFYEQYF. CDR3 coding DNA: TGTGCCAGTAGTATTACGGGACAGGGTTTCTACGAGCAGTACTTC. Full variable domain (outside the CDR3, taken from reference TRBV19 and TRBJ2-7): DGGITQSPKYLFRKEGQNVTLSCEQNLNHDAMYWYRQDPGQGLRLIYYSQIVNDFQKGDIAEGYSVSREKKESFPLTVTSAQKNPTAFYLCASSITGQGFYEQYFGPGTRLTVT.

V usage is TRBV19 and J usage is TRBJ2-3; D possibly uses TRBD1 or TRBD2 (5 bases each). The germline V gene has CDR1 LNHDA and CDR2 SQIVND (reference sequence). Deletions cut 7 bases from V and 5 bases from J, with 22 bases between. The CDR3 is made up of 16 amino acids. CDR3 in amino acids: CASTKRGGRVLDTQYF. The CDR3 DNA reads TGTGCCAGTACTAAGAGGGGTGGCAGGGTCTTAGATACGCAGTATTTT.

V and J are TRBV9 and TRBJ2-1; 12 bases agree with TRBD2. Losses at the gene ends were 0 bases for V and 6 bases for J; bases not matched to a gene: 4. The CDR3 runs to 16 residues. Germline V gene sequence: CDR1 SGDLS, CDR2 YYNGEE. The CDR3 region is CASSVELAGGRNEQFF. Here the CDR3 DNA reads TGTGCCAGCAGCGTAGAGCTAGCGGGAGGGCGCAATGAGCAGTTCTTC.

V gene TRBV6-6 combines with J gene TRBJ2-7; the match to TRBD1 covers 8 bases. The CDR3 consists of 15 residues. Germline trimming cut 7 bases from V and 5 bases from J; bases unmatched to any gene: 13. Germline V gives CDR1 MNHNY, CDR2 SVGAGI (reference sequence). The CDR3 DNA sequence: TGTGCCAGCACCAGGACAGGGAGGAGTGCCCACGAGCAGTACTTC. Protein sequence: CASTRTGRSAHEQYF.

This chain connects TRBV6-1 to TRBJ1-5; D call uncertain. V lost 2 bases, J lost 2 bases, and 10 bases lay in between. The CDR3 consists of 15 residues. From germline, CDR1 is MNHNS and CDR2 SASEGT. The CDR3: CASSELKGGNQPQHF. The CDR3 DNA reads TGTGCCAGCAGTGAACTTAAAGGAGGCAATCAGCCCCAGCATTTT.

The V gene is TRBV7-9, the J gene TRBJ2-5; either TRBD1 or TRBD2 may fit D (5 bases each). The CDR3 spans 15 residues. V lost 3 bases to trimming and J lost 1 base, with 12 bases between them. Germline V CDR1 and CDR2: SEHNR, FQNEAQ (reference sequence). The CDR3 bases are TGTGCCAGCAGCTTTAACCGGGACCTCCAAGAGACCCAGTACTTC. It specifies CASSFNRDLQETQYF.

The chain couples TRBV7-9 to TRBJ2-3; perhaps TRBD1 as D (6 bases). The CDR3 consists of 14 residues. Germline V CDR1 and CDR2: SEHNR, FQNEAQ (reference sequence). Trimming removed 4 bases at V and 2 bases at J, with 10 bases between. DNA of the CDR3: TGTGCCAGCAGCTCACAGGGAGCCACAGATACGCAGTATTTT. Protein sequence: CASSSQGATDTQYF.